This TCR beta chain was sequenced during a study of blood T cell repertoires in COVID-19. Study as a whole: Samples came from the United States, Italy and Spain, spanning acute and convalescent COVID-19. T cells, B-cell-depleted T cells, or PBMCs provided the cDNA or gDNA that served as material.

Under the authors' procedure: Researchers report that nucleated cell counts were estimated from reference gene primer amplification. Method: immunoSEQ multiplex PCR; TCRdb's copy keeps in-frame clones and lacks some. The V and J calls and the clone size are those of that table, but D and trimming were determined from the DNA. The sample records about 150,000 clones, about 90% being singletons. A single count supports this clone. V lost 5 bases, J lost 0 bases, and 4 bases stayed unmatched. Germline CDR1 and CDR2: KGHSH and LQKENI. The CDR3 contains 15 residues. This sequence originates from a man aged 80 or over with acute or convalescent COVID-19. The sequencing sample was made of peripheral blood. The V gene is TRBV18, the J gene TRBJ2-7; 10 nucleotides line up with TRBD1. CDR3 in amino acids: CASSTGQGSSYEQYF. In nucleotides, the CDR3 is TGTGCCAGCTCAACGGGACAGGGGAGCTCCTACGAGCAGTACTTC.